The clone carrying this TCR beta chain was picked up a small number of times. The target antigen is unknown. One junction end disagrees with the germline gene, perhaps due to a read error. These data belong to a study of T cells in localized non-small cell lung cancer. Some clones are missing from TCRdb's copy, which holds only in-frame ones; the method was immunoSEQ multiplex PCR. The sample carries about 2,200 clones, less than 40% recorded once. General observations from the study: Patients showing higher blood T cell density tended to see longer overall survival. Owing to sequencing of a solitary tumor region, heterogeneity cannot be discounted.

This CDR3 contains 14 residues. From germline, CDR1 is MNHNS and CDR2 SASEGT. The chain recombines TRBV6-1 with TRBJ1-1; 8 bases are a match to TRBD1. This receptor was obtained from a female donor of 60 years or more with stage I squamous cell lung carcinoma. Here the sequenced sample was normal lung tissue next to the tumor, taken before any cancer treatment. The CDR3 loop is CASSEDRGDTEAFF. The CDR3 bases are TGTGCCAGTAGTGAAGACAGGGGAGACACTGAAGCTTTCTTT.